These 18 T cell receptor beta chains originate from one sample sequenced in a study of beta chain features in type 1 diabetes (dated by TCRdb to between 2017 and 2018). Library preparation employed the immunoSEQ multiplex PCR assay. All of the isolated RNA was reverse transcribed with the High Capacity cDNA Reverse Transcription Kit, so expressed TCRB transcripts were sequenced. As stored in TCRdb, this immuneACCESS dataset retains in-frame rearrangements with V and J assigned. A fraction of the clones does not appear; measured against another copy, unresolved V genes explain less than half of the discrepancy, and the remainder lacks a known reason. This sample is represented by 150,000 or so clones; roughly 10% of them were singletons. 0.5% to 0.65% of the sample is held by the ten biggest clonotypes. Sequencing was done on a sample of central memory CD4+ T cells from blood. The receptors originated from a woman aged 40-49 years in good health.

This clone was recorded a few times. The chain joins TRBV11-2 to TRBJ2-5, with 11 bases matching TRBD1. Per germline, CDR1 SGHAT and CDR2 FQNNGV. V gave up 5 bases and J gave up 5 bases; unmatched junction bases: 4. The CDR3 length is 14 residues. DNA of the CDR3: TGTGCCAGCAGCAAATGGACAGGGGGCGAGACCCAGTACTTC. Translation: CASSKWTGGETQYF.

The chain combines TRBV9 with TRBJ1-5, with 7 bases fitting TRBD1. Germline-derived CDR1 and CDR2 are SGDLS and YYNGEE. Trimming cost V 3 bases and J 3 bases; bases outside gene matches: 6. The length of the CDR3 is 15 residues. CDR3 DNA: TGTGCCAGCAGCGGCGCGGGACAGTTCAATCAGCCCCAGCATTTT. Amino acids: CASSGAGQFNQPQHF.

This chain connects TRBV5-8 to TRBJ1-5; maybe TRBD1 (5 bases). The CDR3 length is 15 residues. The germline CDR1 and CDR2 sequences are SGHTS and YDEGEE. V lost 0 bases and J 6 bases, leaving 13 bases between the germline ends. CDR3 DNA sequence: TGTGCCAGCAGCTTGGCCGGGGGGATGAGTCAGCCCCAGCATTTT. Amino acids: CASSLAGGMSQPQHF.

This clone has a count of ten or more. The CDR3 nucleotides read TGTGCCAGCAGCCCAGGACAGGCCCGGTCCTACAATGAGCAGTTCTTC. This sequence encodes CASSPGQARSYNEQFF. V and J are TRBV7-9 and TRBJ2-1; 7 bases fit TRBD1. The V gene end was trimmed by 5 bases and the J gene end by 1 base; junction bases not matched to a gene: 8. Per germline, CDR1 SEHNR and CDR2 FQNEAQ (reference sequence). This CDR3 is 16 amino acids long. The whole variable domain, filled in from reference TRBV7-9 and TRBJ2-1, reads DTGVSQNPRHKITKRGQNVTFRCDPISEHNRLYWYRQTLGQGPEFLTYFQNEAQLEKSRLLSDRFSAERPKGSFSTLEIQRTEQGDSAMYLCASSPGQARSYNEQFFGPGTRLTVL.

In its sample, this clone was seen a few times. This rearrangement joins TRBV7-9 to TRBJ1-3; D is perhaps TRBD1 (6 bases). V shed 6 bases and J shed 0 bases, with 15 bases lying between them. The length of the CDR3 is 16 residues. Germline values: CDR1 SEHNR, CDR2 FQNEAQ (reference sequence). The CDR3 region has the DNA TGTGCCAGCAGGTGGTCGGGGACAAGCTCTGGAAACACCATATATTTT. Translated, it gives CASRWSGTSSGNTIYF.

CDR3 sequence (DNA): TGTGCCAGCAGCTCCCCCGGGACAGCAAAAGGCTACACCTTC. This codes for CASSSPGTAKGYTF. This chain uses TRBV5-4 with TRBJ1-2; TRBD1 matches 7 bases. After removal of 3 bases from V and 8 bases from J, the junction contained 10 bases not matched to a gene. CDR1 and CDR2 (germline): SGHNT, YYREEE (reference sequence). The CDR3 runs 14 residues.

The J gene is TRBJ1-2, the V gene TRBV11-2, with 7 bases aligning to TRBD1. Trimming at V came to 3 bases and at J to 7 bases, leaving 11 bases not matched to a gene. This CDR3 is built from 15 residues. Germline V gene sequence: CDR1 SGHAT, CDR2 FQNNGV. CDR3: CASSLRRIGGTGYTF. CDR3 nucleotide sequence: TGTGCCAGCAGCTTGAGACGTATAGGGGGCACTGGCTACACCTTC.

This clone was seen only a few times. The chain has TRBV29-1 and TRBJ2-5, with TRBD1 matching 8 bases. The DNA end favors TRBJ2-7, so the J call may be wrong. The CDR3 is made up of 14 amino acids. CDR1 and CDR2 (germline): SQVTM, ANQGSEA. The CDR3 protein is CSVGIRTGRSEQYF. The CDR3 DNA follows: TGCAGCGTTGGGATTCGGACAGGGAGAAGCGAGCAGTACTTC.

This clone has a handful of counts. CDR3 nucleotides: TGTGCCAGCAGCCAAGGCGGGGGTTCCTCCTACGAGCAGTACTTC. It translates to CASSQGGGSSYEQYF. This rearrangement joins TRBV4-2 to TRBJ2-7, with TRBD2 matching over 7 bases. Germline V gives CDR1 LGHNA, CDR2 YNFKEQ. V was clipped by 1 base and J by 0 bases; unmatched bases: 3. This CDR3 region has 15 residues.

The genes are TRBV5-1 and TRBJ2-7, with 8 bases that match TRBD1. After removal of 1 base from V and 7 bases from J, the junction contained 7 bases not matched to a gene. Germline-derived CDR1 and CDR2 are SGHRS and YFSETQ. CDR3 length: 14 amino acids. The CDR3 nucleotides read TGCGCCAGCAGCTTGAGCCAGGGGGCTGGGGAGCAGTACTTC. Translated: CASSLSQGAGEQYF.

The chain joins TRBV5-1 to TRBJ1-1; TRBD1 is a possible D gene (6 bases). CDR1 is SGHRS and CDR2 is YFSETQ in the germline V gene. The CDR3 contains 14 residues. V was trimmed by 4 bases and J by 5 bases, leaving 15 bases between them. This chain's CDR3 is CASSPGGRGTEAFF. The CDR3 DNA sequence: TGCGCCAGCAGCCCTGGGGGGAGGGGGACTGAAGCTTTCTTT.

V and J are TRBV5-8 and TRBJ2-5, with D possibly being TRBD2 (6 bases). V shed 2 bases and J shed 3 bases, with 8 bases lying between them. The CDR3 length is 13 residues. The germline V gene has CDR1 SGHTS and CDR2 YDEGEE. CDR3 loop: CASSFGLKETQYF. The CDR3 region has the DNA TGTGCCAGCAGCTTTGGACTAAAAGAGACCCAGTACTTC. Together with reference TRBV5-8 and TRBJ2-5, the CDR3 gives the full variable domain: EAGVTQSPTHLIKTRGQQATLRCSPISGHTSVYWYQQALGLGLQFLLWYDEGEERNRGNFPPRFSGRQFPNYSSELNVNALELEDSALYLCASSFGLKETQYFGPGTRLLVL.

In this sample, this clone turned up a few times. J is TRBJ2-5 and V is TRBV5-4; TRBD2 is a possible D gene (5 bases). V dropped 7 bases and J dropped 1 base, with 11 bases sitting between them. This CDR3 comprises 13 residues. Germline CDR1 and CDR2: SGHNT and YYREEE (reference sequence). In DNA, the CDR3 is TGTGCCAGCGGAATAGCGACCCAAGAGACCCAGTACTTC. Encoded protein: CASGIATQETQYF.

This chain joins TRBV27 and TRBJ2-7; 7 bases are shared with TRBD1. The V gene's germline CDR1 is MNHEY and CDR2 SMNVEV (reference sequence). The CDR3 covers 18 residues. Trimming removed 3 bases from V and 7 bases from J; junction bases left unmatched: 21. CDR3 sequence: CASSFWAGGQERAREQYF. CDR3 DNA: TGTGCCAGCAGTTTTTGGGCGGGTGGACAGGAACGGGCTCGTGAGCAGTACTTC.

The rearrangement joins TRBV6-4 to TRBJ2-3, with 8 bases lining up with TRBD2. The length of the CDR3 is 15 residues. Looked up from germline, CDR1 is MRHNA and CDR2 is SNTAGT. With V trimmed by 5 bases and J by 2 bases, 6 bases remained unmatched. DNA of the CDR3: TGTGCCAGCAGTAAATCGACTAGCGACACAGATACGCAGTATTTT. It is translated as CASSKSTSDTDTQYF.

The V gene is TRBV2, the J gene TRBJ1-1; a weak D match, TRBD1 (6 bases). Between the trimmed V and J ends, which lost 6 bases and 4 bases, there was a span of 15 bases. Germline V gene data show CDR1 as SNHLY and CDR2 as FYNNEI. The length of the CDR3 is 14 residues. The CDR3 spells CASSPGTTSTEAFF. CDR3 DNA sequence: TGTGCCAGCAGCCCCGGGACAACGAGCACTGAAGCTTTCTTT.

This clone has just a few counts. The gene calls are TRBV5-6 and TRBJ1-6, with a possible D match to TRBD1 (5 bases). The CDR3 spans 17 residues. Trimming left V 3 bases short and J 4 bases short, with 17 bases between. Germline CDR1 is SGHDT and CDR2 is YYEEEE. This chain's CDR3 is CASSSGHPGEYNSPLHF. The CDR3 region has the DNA TGTGCCAGCAGCTCAGGACATCCGGGGGAATATAATTCACCCCTCCACTTT.

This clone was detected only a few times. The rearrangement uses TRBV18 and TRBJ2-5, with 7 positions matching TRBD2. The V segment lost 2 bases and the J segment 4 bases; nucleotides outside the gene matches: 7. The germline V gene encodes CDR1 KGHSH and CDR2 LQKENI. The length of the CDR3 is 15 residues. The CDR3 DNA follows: TGTGCCAGCTCACCAGGCGGGGGTTCGTCAGAGACCCAGTACTTC. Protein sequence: CASSPGGGSSETQYF.